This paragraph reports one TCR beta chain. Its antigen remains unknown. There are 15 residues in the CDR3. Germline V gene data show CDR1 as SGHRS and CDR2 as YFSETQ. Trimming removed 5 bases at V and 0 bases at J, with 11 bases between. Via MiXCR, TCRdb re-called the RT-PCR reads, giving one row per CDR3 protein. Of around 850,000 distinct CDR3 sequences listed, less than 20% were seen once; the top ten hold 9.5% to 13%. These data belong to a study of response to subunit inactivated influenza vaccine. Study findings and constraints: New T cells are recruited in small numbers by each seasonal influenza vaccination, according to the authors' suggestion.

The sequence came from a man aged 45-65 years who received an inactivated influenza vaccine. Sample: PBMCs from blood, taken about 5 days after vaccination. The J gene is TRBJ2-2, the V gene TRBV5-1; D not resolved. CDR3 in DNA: TGCGCCAGCAGTCGACGGAGCGCGAACACCGGGGAGCTGTTTTTT. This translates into CASSRRSANTGELFF. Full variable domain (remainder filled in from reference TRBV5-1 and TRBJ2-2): KAGVTQTPRYLIKTRGQQVTLSCSPISGHRSVSWYQQTPGQGLQFLFEYFSETQRNKGNFPGRFSGRQFSNSRSEMNVSTLELGDSALYLCASSRRSANTGELFFGEGSRLTVL.